This TCR beta chain appears in the sequencing data of a study of blood T cell repertoires in COVID-19. Across the study: Samples representing acute and convalescent COVID-19 were sourced from the United States, Italy and Spain.

Recruitment covered about two dozen US areas and drew participants whose ages spanned roughly 18 to 100 years. Under the authors' procedure: Reference gene primer amplification gave nucleated cell count estimates. Profiled with immunoSEQ multiplex PCR; TCRdb holds only in-frame clones, not every one. The V and J calls and clone size are taken from that table; D and trimming were inferred from the DNA. The sample consists of about 280,000 clones, 88% of them appearing once. The CDR3 has 15 residues. Germline V CDR1 and CDR2: SGDLS, YYNGEE. The V and J ends lost 3 bases and 5 bases respectively, with 15 bases between them.

The chain couples TRBV9 to TRBJ2-1; possibly TRBD2 for D (7 bases). The clonotype was recovered from a woman in her fifties or sixties in a cohort exposed to, infected with or recovered from COVID-19 (not recorded which). Sequencing was carried out using PBMCs or T cells enriched from blood (not recorded which). The CDR3 spells CASSGGPSGNNEQFF. DNA of the CDR3: TGTGCCAGCAGCGGGGGGCCTAGCGGTAACAATGAGCAGTTCTTC.